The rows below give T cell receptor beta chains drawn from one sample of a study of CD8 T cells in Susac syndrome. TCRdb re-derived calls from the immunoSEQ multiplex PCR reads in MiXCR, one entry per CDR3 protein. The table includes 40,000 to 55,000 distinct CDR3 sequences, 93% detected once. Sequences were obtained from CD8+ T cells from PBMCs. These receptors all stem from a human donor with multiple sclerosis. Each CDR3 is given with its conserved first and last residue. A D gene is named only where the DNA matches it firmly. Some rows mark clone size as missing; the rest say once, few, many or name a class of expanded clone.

CASSLGTGGRTGELFF TGTGCCAGCTCCCTGGGGACAGGGGGCCGGACCGGGGAGCTGTTTTTT TRBV14 NA TRBJ2-2 TRBD1
CASSSPDRGYYEQYF TGTGCCAGCAGTTCTCCGGACAGGGGTTACTACGAGCAGTACTTC TRBV6-5 NA TRBJ2-7 TRBD1
CASSLSEQGGQPQHF TGTGCCAGCAGTTTATCGGAACAGGGAGGTCAGCCCCAGCATTTT TRBV27 NA TRBJ1-5 NA
CASSPAGLAGGPVETQYF TGTGCCAGCAGCCCCGCCGGACTAGCGGGGGGGCCCGTAGAGACCCAGTACTTC TRBV28 NA TRBJ2-5 TRBD2
CASSLALGFNTEAFF TGTGCCAGCAGCTTAGCCTTGGGGTTTAACACTGAAGCTTTCTTT TRBV7-9 NA TRBJ1-1 NA
CSVRGQFGYTF TGCAGCGTCCGGGGACAGTTCGGCTACACCTTC TRBV29-1 NA TRBJ1-2 TRBD1
CASSPTQGLGEAFF TGTGCCAGCAGTCCGACCCAGGGACTAGGGGAAGCTTTCTTT TRBV27 once TRBJ1-1 NA
CAISDFEDRGLVLPYEQYF TGTGCCATCAGTGACTTTGAGGACAGGGGGCTGGTTTTACCTTACGAGCAGTACTTC TRBV10-3 NA TRBJ2-7 TRBD1
CASSPSEYTEAFF TGTGCCAGCAGCCCCTCAGAGTACACTGAAGCTTTCTTT TRBV9 NA TRBJ1-1 NA
CASEGLGPILAKNIQYF TGTGCCAGCGAAGGGCTAGGACCTATACTAGCCAAAAACATTCAGTACTTC TRBV7-2 NA TRBJ2-4 NA
CASSSNEQFF TGTGCCAGCAGTTCCAATGAGCAGTTCTTC TRBV6-2/TRBV6-3 NA TRBJ2-1 NA
CASSPGQGANEQYF TGCGCCAGCAGTCCGGGACAGGGTGCAAACGAGCAGTACTTC TRBV5-1 NA TRBJ2-7 TRBD1
CASSPEGGTEAFF TGTGCCAGCAGCCCAGAGGGGGGGACTGAAGCTTTCTTT TRBV7-7 NA TRBJ1-1 NA
CASSLARVNTGELFF TGTGCCAGCAGCTTAGCGAGGGTGAACACCGGGGAGCTGTTTTTT TRBV7-8 NA TRBJ2-2 NA
CASSISRSYPFYGELFF TGTGCCAGTAGTATTTCGCGTAGCTACCCTTTTTACGGGGAGCTGTTTTTT TRBV19 NA TRBJ2-2 NA
CSVMEEAAEAFF TGCAGCGTCATGGAGGAGGCAGCTGAAGCTTTCTTT TRBV29-1 once TRBJ1-1 NA
CASSQAGSGGSDGYTF TGCGCCAGCAGCCAAGCCGGCTCAGGGGGCAGCGATGGCTACACCTTC TRBV4-1 NA TRBJ1-2 TRBD1
CASSSTWERGGFDEQFF TGTGCCAGCAGCTCCACGTGGGAGCGGGGGGGCTTCGATGAGCAGTTCTTC TRBV7-2 NA TRBJ2-1 TRBD2
CASRGEWAFGGYTF TGTGCCAGCAGAGGAGAGTGGGCATTCGGTGGCTACACCTTC TRBV6-5 NA TRBJ1-2 NA
CASSMAAGADLEPGSCFF NA TRBV19 NA TRBJ2-2 NA
CASSLRPEQFF TGTGCCAGCAGTTTGAGGCCTGAGCAGTTCTTC TRBV12-3/TRBV12-4 NA TRBJ2-1 NA
CASSSPPIHREQYF TGTGCCAGCAGTTCACCACCCATTCACAGGGAGCAGTATTTT TRBV28 NA TRBJ2-3 NA
CASSREGGPYEQYF TGTGCCAGCAGCCGAGAAGGGGGCCCTTACGAGCAGTACTTC TRBV11-2 NA TRBJ2-7 TRBD1
CASSFTGTERYNEQFF TGTGCCAGCAGCTTTACAGGGACAGAGCGCTACAATGAGCAGTTCTTC TRBV12-3/TRBV12-4 NA TRBJ2-1 TRBD1
CASSQDLAGGLKQFF TGCGCCAGCAGCCAAGATCTAGCGGGGGGGCTAAAACAGTTCTTC TRBV4-3 NA TRBJ2-1 TRBD2
CASSPGQGLAQPQHF TGTGCCAGCAGCCCCGGGCAGGGACTCGCTCAGCCCCAGCATTTT TRBV28 NA TRBJ1-5 NA
CASSLWGGYTF TGTGCCAGCAGTCTCTGGGGTGGCTACACCTTC TRBV28 once TRBJ1-2 NA
CASSNSLRDRIDNEQFF TGTGCCAGCAGCAACTCCCTCCGGGACAGGATCGACAATGAGCAGTTCTTC TRBV13 NA TRBJ2-1 TRBD1
CASSQVQGNTEAFF TGCGCCAGCAGCCAAGTACAGGGGAACACTGAAGCTTTCTTT TRBV4-1 NA TRBJ1-1 NA
CATSGWRTEAFF TGTGCCACCAGCGGTTGGAGGACTGAAGCTTTCTTT TRBV15 NA TRBJ1-1 NA
CASSLTSEKLFF TGTGCCAGCAGCCTCACCAGTGAAAAACTGTTTTTT TRBV7-8 NA TRBJ1-4 NA
CASSEGTAYGYTF TGCGCCAGCAGTGAAGGGACAGCGTATGGCTACACCTTC TRBV10-2 NA TRBJ1-2 TRBD1
CSARTRTGRDVTEAFF TGCAGTGCTAGAACCAGGACAGGGAGAGACGTCACTGAAGCTTTCTTT TRBV20-1 NA TRBJ1-1 TRBD1
CASSGLTGVLNYGYTF TGTGCCAGCAGCGGGCTTACAGGGGTGCTTAACTATGGCTACACCTTC TRBV3-1 NA TRBJ1-2 TRBD1
CSVVGHTYNEQFF TGCAGCGTTGTAGGTCACACATACAATGAGCAGTTCTTC TRBV29-1 once TRBJ2-1 NA